These 12 T cell receptor beta chains share one sample of origin, sequenced in a study of molecular identifiers for immune sequencing clone quantification. TCRdb re-called the PCR reads through MiXCR, storing one row per CDR3 protein. The table shows hundreds of thousands of distinct CDR3 sequences, with about 25% occurring only once. The sample taken for sequencing was naive CD8+ T cells from blood, with Jurkat cell RNA spiked in. The subset: FACS-sorted CD8+CD4-CCR7+CD45RA+ naive T cells. The receptors here all came from a human donor in good health. Some libraries in this study had Jurkat cell RNA spiked in.

This clonotype was detected ten times or more. The chain recombines TRBV7-9 with TRBJ2-3, with 7 bases that match TRBD2. The CDR3 is 17 residues long. The germline gives CDR1 SEHNR, CDR2 FQNEAQ (reference sequence). The V gene end was trimmed by 5 bases and the J gene end by 0 bases; junction bases not matched to a gene: 11. Here the CDR3 reads CASSPPPSGVSTDTQYF. The CDR3 nucleotides are TGTGCCAGCAGCCCCCCTCCTAGCGGTGTGAGCACAGATACGCAGTATTTT.

Notes on this clonotype: A much larger clonotype is one base distant, so this may be a read error. The V call is TRBV27, the J call TRBJ2-7; D unresolved. Germline-derived CDR1 and CDR2 are MNHEY and SMNVEV (reference sequence). Deletions cut 5 bases from V and 6 bases from J, with 14 bases between. The CDR3 totals 13 residues. In nucleotides, the CDR3 is TGTGCCAGCAGTACCGAGACGGCCCTCGAGCAGTACTTC. It yields the protein CASSTETALEQYF.

This clonotype was seen ten or more times. The chain carries TRBV2 and TRBJ2-3, with D unresolved. The CDR3 totals 14 residues. Trimming cost V 6 bases and J 2 bases, with 12 bases left between them. CDR1 and CDR2 (germline): SNHLY, FYNNEI. The CDR3 nucleotides are TGTGCCAGCAGAGGCGGTACAAACACAGATACGCAGTATTTT. It is translated as CASRGGTNTDTQYF.

This clonotype was recorded at least ten times. The chain combines TRBV19 with TRBJ1-1, with D uncertain. The ends were cut back, 4 bases at V and 5 bases at J, with 11 bases in the middle. In germline, CDR1 is LNHDA, CDR2 SQIVND (reference sequence). The CDR3 is 13 residues long. CDR3: CASSSYSGTEAFF. CDR3 nucleotides: TGTGCCAGTAGTAGTTACAGTGGGACTGAAGCTTTCTTT.

This clonotype was picked up many times. The CDR3 reads CSVKQGMNTDTQYF. CDR3 sequence (DNA): TGCAGCGTTAAACAGGGGATGAACACAGATACGCAGTATTTT. The gene calls are TRBV29-1 and TRBJ2-3, with 7 bases lining up with TRBD1. Germline V gene lookup returns CDR1 SQVTM and CDR2 ANQGSEA. The trim removed 5 bases at V and 2 bases at J, leaving 7 bases unmatched. There are 14 residues in the CDR3.

This clonotype has ten or more counts. The chain carries TRBV3-1 and TRBJ1-1; D possibly corresponds to TRBD1 (5 bases). Germline CDR1 LGHDT, CDR2 YNNKEL (reference sequence). The CDR3 runs to 12 residues. The germline V and J ends were trimmed by 5 bases and 4 bases, with 8 bases remaining between them. The CDR3 reads CASSGDSTEAFF. The CDR3 DNA sequence: TGTGCCAGCAGCGGAGACAGCACTGAAGCTTTCTTT. Together with reference TRBV3-1 and TRBJ1-1, the CDR3 gives the full variable domain: DTAVSQTPKYLVTQMGNDKSIKCEQNLGHDTMYWYKQDSKKFLKIMFSYNNKELIINETVPNRFSPKSPDKAHLNLHINSLELGDSAVYFCASSGDSTEAFFGQGTRLTVV.

The CDR3 region is CASSAPADGWSYEQYF. The DNA for the CDR3 is TGTGCCAGCAGCGCACCTGCGGACGGGTGGTCCTACGAGCAGTACTTC. The chain employs TRBV9 and TRBJ2-7; D uncertain. Between the trimmed V and J ends, which lost 3 bases and 1 base, there was a span of 17 bases. CDR1 is SGDLS, CDR2 YYNGEE, per germline. The CDR3 sequence is 16 residues long.

This clonotype was picked up many times. In nucleotides, the CDR3 is TGTGCCAGCAGCCCACGACCAGACAGGGGAGGAGAAAAACTGTTTTTT. Amino acid sequence: CASSPRPDRGGEKLFF. The rearrangement uses TRBV7-9 and TRBJ1-4; TRBD1 aligns across 8 bases. Germline V gene lookup returns CDR1 SEHNR and CDR2 FQNEAQ (reference sequence). V shed 5 bases, J shed 8 bases, and the junction held 13 bases outside the gene matches. This CDR3 comprises 16 residues.

The rearrangement joins TRBV30 to TRBJ2-7, with TRBD2 identical over 9 bases. The germline V gene has CDR1 GTSNPN and CDR2 SVGIG (reference sequence). The length of the CDR3 is 14 residues. With V trimmed by 3 bases and J by 5 bases, 8 bases remained unmatched. This CDR3 reads CAWRRAAGGDEQYF. As DNA, the CDR3 is TGTGCCTGGAGACGGGCAGCGGGAGGAGACGAGCAGTACTTC.

Details on this clonotype: The conserved phenylalanine or tryptophan normally closing the CDR3 is absent here, so this likely arose from a read error. The chain joins TRBV5-3 to TRBJ2-7; TRBD1 or TRBD2 may be the D gene (6 bases each). TRBV5-3 is designated an ORF whose function remains uncertain. The CDR3 is 14 amino acids. As DNA, the CDR3 is TGTGCCAGCAGCTTGGAGGGGGGTGGTTACGAGCAGTACATC. Its protein product is CASSLEGGGYEQYI.

The rearrangement uses TRBV5-1 and TRBJ2-1; D is possibly TRBD1 or TRBD2 (5 bases each). Per the germline V gene, CDR1 is SGHRS and CDR2 is YFSETQ. The V and J ends lost 2 bases and 6 bases respectively, with 18 bases between them. The length of the CDR3 is 16 residues. The DNA for the CDR3 is TGCGCCAGCAGCTTTTTGGGACCCGCCAACCCCAATGAGCAGTTCTTC. Encoded protein: CASSFLGPANPNEQFF.

The sample holds many counts of this clonotype. The chain employs TRBV30 and TRBJ2-7; D is perhaps TRBD1 (6 bases). Trimming took 5 bases from V and 4 from J, leaving 15 bases between them. Germline CDR1 GTSNPN, CDR2 SVGIG (reference sequence). The CDR3 loop spans 13 amino acids. CDR3 region: CAWENREEYEQYF. In nucleotides, the CDR3 is TGTGCCTGGGAGAACAGGGAAGAGTACGAGCAGTACTTC.